The 18 T cell receptor beta chains below were found in one sample sequenced in a study of T cell responses to AZD1222 COVID-19 vaccine (dated by TCRdb to about 2021). This sample's time point label indicates: about 28 days (+/-7) after the second vaccine dose. Receptors were amplified or captured by the immunoSEQ multiplex PCR assay. The source is immuneACCESS, and TCRdb retained only in-frame sequences with V and J called. Part of the clones is not carried over; for the studies checked, unresolved V genes explain less than half of this, and the remainder is unexplained. Here the sample has some 150,000 clones; roughly 90% occur a single time. The ten largest clones represent around 1.8% of the sample. The sequencing used peripheral blood, collected 28 days after the second AZD1222 dose. The receptors come from an adult who received the AZD1222 COVID-19 vaccine.

The table lists this clone with a count of one. V is TRBV3-1 (or the pseudogene TRBV3-2) and J is TRBJ1-2; D may be TRBD1 (5 bases). The CDR3 spans 13 residues. Germline values: CDR1 LGHDT, CDR2 YNNKEL (reference sequence). Trimming removed 1 base from V and 4 bases from J, with 7 bases in between. CDR3 DNA sequence: TGTGCCAGCAGCCAAGGGGGCAGCTATGGCTACACCTTC. This codes for CASSQGGSYGYTF.

This chain joins TRBV7-9 and TRBJ1-1; D gene ambiguous. The CDR3 has 12 residues. Germline V gene lookup returns CDR1 SEHNR and CDR2 FQNEAQ (reference sequence). V gave up 3 bases and J gave up 7 bases, with 9 bases separating them. CDR3 loop: CASSFQAFEAFF. Written as DNA, the CDR3 is TGTGCCAGCAGCTTCCAGGCATTTGAAGCTTTCTTT.

The chain combines TRBV18 with TRBJ1-5; a possible D gene is TRBD1 (5 bases). CDR1 is KGHSH and CDR2 is LQKENI in the germline V gene. The CDR3 sequence is 15 residues long. V was clipped by 5 bases and J by 2 bases, with 13 bases between them. CDR3: CASSLTDFGNQPQHF. Written as DNA, the CDR3 is TGTGCCAGCTCATTGACAGATTTCGGCAATCAGCCCCAGCATTTT.

The chain employs TRBV7-2 and TRBJ2-7; 8 positions match TRBD1. Germline CDR1 SGHTA, CDR2 FQGNSA. The CDR3 runs to 15 residues. With 5 bases clipped from V and 4 bases from J, the junction kept 10 bases outside the gene matches. The CDR3 loop is CASSPTGTGYYEQYF. The CDR3 DNA is TGTGCCAGCAGCCCAACAGGGACAGGTTATTACGAGCAGTACTTC.

The CDR3: CSAPERGYTF. The CDR3 DNA reads as TGCAGTGCACCCGAACGGGGCTACACCTTC. The J gene is TRBJ1-2, the V gene TRBV20-1; D is uncertain. This CDR3 has 10 amino acids. Trimming took 6 bases from V and 8 from J, leaving 10 bases between them. Germline-derived CDR1 and CDR2 are DFQATT and SNEGSKA (reference sequence).

The chain employs TRBV2 and TRBJ1-2; 7 bases fit TRBD1. CDR3 size: 16 residues. V lost 5 bases and J lost 8; bases outside the gene matches: 17. Looked up from germline, CDR1 is SNHLY and CDR2 is FYNNEI. The CDR3 region is CASSLRTGRATRGYTF. In nucleotides, the CDR3 is TGTGCCAGCAGTCTTAGGACAGGTCGGGCAACTCGGGGCTACACCTTC.

The V and J genes are TRBV3-1 (or the pseudogene TRBV3-2) and TRBJ1-1, with D possibly being TRBD1 (6 bases). The germline V gene encodes CDR1 LGHDT and CDR2 YNNKEL (reference sequence). The CDR3 covers 15 residues. The ends were cut back, 0 bases at V and 5 bases at J, with 13 bases in the middle. The DNA of the CDR3 is TGTGCCAGCAGCCAAGATCTCGGGGGGGCGACTGAAGCTTTCTTT. Protein product: CASSQDLGGATEAFF.

The genes are TRBV2 and TRBJ1-2; D remains ambiguous. V lost 8 bases, J lost 8 bases, and 6 bases lay in between. The CDR3 is made up of 9 amino acids. The germline CDR1 and CDR2 sequences are SNHLY and FYNNEI. The CDR3 sequence: CASGAGYTF. As DNA, the CDR3 is TGTGCCAGCGGAGCGGGCTACACCTTC.

The chain recombines TRBV6-5 with TRBJ2-7, with unresolved D. V dropped 5 bases and J dropped 0 bases, with 14 bases sitting between them. This CDR3 has 15 residues. CDR1 and CDR2 (germline): MNHEY, SVGAGI. The CDR3 loop reads CASSTSWGISYEQYF. In DNA, the CDR3 is TGTGCCAGCAGTACGTCTTGGGGTATCTCCTACGAGCAGTACTTC.

J is TRBJ2-5 and V is TRBV7-3; D gene uncertain. Trimming took off 4 bases at V and 4 bases at J, with 10 bases between the two ends. The CDR3 covers 13 residues. CDR1 and CDR2 from the germline V gene are SGHTA and FQGTGA. Written as DNA, the CDR3 is TGTGCCAGCAGCTCGGAAATCGGAGAGACCCAGTACTTC. This translates into CASSSEIGETQYF.

This clone was seen only once. The chain is built from TRBV25-1 and TRBJ1-2; D might be TRBD1 (5 bases). CDR3 size: 14 residues. Germline V gives CDR1 MGHDK, CDR2 SYGVNS. The V end was cut by 4 bases, the J end by 5 bases, with 14 bases between. The CDR3 nucleotides are TGTGCCAGCAGTGTGGGGGGAGACAGATATGGCTACACCTTC. Translation gives CASSVGGDRYGYTF.

The chain combines TRBV5-1 with TRBJ1-5, with 9 bases that match TRBD1. The CDR3 consists of 15 residues. Unmatched junction bases numbered 6, after V lost 4 bases and J lost 4 bases. Germline loops: CDR1 SGHRS, CDR2 YFSETQ. This chain's CDR3 is CASSPTGGGNQPQHF. In nucleotides, the CDR3 is TGCGCCAGCAGCCCAACAGGGGGCGGAAATCAGCCCCAGCATTTT.

The chain links TRBV10-2 to TRBJ1-1; D unresolved. The length of the CDR3 is 13 residues. The V gene lost 4 bases and the J gene lost 2 bases, with 8 bases spanning the gap. Germline assignment: CDR1 WSHSY and CDR2 SAAADI. The CDR3 nucleotides are TGCGCCAGCAGTGCCGATCACAACACTGAAGCTTTCTTT. Protein: CASSADHNTEAFF.

The chain has TRBV6-2 or TRBV6-3 and TRBJ2-1; D could derive from TRBD1 or TRBD2 (5 bases each). Germline V gene sequence: CDR1 MNHEY, CDR2 SVGEGT. CDR3 length equals 13 residues. V shed 5 bases and J shed 4 bases, with 9 bases lying between them. CDR3 sequence reads: CASSTGPYNEQFF. As DNA, the CDR3 is TGTGCCAGCAGTACGGGACCATACAATGAGCAGTTCTTC.

The chain combines TRBV6-6 with TRBJ2-1; TRBD1 or TRBD2 may be the D gene (7 bases each). The germline CDR1 and CDR2 sequences are MNHNY and SVGAGI (reference sequence). This CDR3 is built from 17 residues. V was pared by 5 bases and J by 4 bases, with 21 bases between. The CDR3 spells CASSPTGGTEQYNEQFF. The CDR3 DNA sequence: TGTGCCAGCAGTCCTACCGGGGGGACAGAACAATACAATGAGCAGTTCTTC.

The V gene is TRBV14, the J gene TRBJ2-7, with 16 bases matching TRBD2. V shed 4 bases and J 0 bases; nucleotides not matched to a gene: 12. Germline loops: CDR1 SGHDN, CDR2 FVKESK. CDR3 length equals 20 residues. In nucleotides, the CDR3 is TGTGCCAGCAGCCCCCGGCCGGGACTAGCGGGGGGGAGGAGCTCCTACGAGCAGTACTTC. This codes for CASSPRPGLAGGRSSYEQYF.

J is TRBJ2-7 and V is TRBV2; 10 bases are shared with TRBD2. Germline lookup yields CDR1 SNHLY and CDR2 FYNNEI. The CDR3 is 12 residues long. V lost 7 bases to trimming and J lost 4 bases; unmatched junction nucleotides: 1. CDR3 in DNA: TGTGCCAGCAAGACTAGCGGGTACGAGCAGTACTTC. Amino acids: CASKTSGYEQYF.

The V call is TRBV19, the J call TRBJ2-7; 7 bases match TRBD1. The trim removed 1 base at V and 6 bases at J, leaving 6 bases unmatched. CDR3 size: 14 residues. The germline V gene encodes CDR1 LNHDA and CDR2 SQIVND (reference sequence). Here the CDR3 DNA reads TGTGCCAGTAGTATAGGACAGGGCTATCGCGAGCAGTACTTC. It translates to CASSIGQGYREQYF.